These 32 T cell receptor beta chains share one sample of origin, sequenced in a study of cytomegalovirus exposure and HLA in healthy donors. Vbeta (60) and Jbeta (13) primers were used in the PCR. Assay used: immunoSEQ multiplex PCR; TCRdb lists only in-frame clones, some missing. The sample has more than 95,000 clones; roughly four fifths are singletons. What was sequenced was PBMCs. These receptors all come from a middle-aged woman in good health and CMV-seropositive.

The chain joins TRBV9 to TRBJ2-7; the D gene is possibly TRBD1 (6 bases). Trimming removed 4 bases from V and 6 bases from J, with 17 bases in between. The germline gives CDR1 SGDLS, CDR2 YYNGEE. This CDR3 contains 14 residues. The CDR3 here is CASSPGSRGGEQYF. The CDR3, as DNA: TGTGCCAGCAGCCCGGGGAGCAGGGGTGGCGAGCAGTACTTC.

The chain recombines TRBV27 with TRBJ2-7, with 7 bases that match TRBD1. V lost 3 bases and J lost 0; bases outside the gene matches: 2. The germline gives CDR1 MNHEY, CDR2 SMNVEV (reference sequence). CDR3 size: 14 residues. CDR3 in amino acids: CASSLDRSSYEQYF. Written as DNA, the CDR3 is TGTGCCAGCAGTTTGGACAGGAGCTCCTACGAGCAGTACTTC.

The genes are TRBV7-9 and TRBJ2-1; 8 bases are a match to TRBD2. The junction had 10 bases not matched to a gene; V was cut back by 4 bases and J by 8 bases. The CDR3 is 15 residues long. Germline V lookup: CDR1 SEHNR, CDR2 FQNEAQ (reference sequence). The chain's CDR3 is CASSSRIHGRDEQFF. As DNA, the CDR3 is TGTGCCAGCAGCTCAAGAATCCACGGGAGGGATGAGCAGTTCTTC.

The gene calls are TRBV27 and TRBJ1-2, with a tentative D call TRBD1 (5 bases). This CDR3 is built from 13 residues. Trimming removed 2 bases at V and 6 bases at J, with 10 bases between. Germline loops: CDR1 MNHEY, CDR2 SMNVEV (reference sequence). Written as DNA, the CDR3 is TGTGCCAGCAGTTTAAGCAGGGTCCATGGCTACACCTTC. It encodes CASSLSRVHGYTF.

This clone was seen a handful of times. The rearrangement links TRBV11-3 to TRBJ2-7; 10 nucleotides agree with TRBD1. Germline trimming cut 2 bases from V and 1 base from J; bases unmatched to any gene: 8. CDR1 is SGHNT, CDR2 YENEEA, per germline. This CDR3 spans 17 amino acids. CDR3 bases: TGTGCCAGCAGCTTATCCGCCGGGACAGGGGTTTCCTACGAGCAGTACTTC. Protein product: CASSLSAGTGVSYEQYF.

The CDR3 here is CASNSGGNTEAFF. The CDR3 nucleotides are TGTGCCAGCAATTCAGGTGGTAACACTGAAGCTTTCTTT. The chain has TRBV27 and TRBJ1-1; D is undetermined. This CDR3 is 13 amino acids long. V lost 7 bases to trimming and J lost 2 bases, with 11 bases between them. Germline V lookup: CDR1 MNHEY, CDR2 SMNVEV (reference sequence).

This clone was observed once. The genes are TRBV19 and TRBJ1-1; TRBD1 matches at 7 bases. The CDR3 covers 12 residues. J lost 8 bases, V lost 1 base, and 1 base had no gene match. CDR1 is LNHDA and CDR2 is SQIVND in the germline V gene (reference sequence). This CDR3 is CASSIGQGEAFF. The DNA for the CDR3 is TGTGCCAGTAGTATAGGACAGGGAGAAGCTTTCTTT.

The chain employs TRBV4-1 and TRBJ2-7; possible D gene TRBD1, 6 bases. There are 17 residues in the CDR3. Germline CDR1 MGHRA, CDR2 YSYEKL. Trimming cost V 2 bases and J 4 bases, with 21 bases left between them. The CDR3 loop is CASSQKPYRVGVYEQYF. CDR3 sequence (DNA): TGCGCCAGCAGCCAAAAGCCCTACAGGGTAGGGGTATACGAGCAGTACTTC.

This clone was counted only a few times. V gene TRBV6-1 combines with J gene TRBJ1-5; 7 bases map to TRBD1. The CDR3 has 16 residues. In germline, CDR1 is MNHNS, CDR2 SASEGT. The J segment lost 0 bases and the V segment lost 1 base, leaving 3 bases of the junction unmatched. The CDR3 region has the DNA TGTGCCAGCAGTGAAGTAGGACAGGTTAGCAATCAGCCCCAGCATTTT. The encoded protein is CASSEVGQVSNQPQHF.

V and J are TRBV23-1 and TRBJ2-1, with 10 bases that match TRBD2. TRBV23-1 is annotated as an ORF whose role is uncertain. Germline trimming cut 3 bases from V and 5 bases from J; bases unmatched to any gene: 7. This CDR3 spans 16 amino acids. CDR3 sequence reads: CASSQKREGSNNEQFF. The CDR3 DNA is TGCGCCAGCAGTCAGAAGCGGGAGGGATCGAACAATGAGCAGTTCTTC.

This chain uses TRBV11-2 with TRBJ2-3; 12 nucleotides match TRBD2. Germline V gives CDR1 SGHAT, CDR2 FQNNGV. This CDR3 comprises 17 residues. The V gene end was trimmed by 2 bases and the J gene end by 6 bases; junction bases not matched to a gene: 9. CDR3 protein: CASSLSRRTSGIDTQYF. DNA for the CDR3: TGTGCCAGCAGCTTATCGCGTAGGACTAGCGGGATTGATACGCAGTATTTT.

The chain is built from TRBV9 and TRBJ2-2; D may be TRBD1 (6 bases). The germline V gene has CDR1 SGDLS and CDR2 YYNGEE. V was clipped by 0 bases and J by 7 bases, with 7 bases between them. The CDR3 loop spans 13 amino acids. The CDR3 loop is CASSVVDSGELFF. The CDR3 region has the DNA TGTGCCAGCAGCGTAGTGGACAGCGGGGAGCTGTTTTTT. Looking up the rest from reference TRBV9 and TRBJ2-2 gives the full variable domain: DSGVTQTPKHLITATGQRVTLRCSPRSGDLSVYWYQQSLDQGLQFLIQYYNGEERAKGNILERFSAQQFPDLHSELNLSSLELGDSALYFCASSVVDSGELFFGEGSRLTVL.

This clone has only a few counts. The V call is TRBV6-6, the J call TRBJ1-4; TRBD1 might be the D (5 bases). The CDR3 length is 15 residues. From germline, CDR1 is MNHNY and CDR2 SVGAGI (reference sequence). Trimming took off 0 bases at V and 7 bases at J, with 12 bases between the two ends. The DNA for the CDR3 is TGTGCCAGCAGTTACTCGTTAGGGGTTGCTGAAAAACTGTTTTTT. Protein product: CASSYSLGVAEKLFF.

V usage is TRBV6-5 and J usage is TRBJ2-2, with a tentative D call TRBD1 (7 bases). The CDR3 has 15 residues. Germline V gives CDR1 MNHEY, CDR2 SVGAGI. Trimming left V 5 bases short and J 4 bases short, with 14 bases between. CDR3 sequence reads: CASSKEGASTGELFF. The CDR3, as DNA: TGTGCCAGCAGTAAGGAGGGGGCTAGCACCGGGGAGCTGTTTTTT.

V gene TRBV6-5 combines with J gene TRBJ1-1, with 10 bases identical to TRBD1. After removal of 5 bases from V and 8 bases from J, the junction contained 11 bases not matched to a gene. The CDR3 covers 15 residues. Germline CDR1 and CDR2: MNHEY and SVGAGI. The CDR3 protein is CASSPSTGGGGEAFF. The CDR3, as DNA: TGTGCCAGCAGTCCATCGACAGGGGGCGGTGGGGAAGCTTTCTTT.

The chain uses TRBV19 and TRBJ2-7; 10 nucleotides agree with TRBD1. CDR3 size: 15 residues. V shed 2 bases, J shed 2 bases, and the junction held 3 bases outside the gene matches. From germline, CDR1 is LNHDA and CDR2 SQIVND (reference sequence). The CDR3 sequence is CASSISGQGAYEQYF. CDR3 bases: TGTGCCAGTAGTATATCCGGACAGGGGGCCTACGAGCAGTACTTC.

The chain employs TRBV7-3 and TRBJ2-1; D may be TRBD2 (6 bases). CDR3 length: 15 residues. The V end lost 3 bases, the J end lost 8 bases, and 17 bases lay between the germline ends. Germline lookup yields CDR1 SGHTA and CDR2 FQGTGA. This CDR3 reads CASSLSRLGVDEQFF. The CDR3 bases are TGTGCCAGCAGCTTGTCCCGACTAGGGGTTGATGAGCAGTTCTTC.

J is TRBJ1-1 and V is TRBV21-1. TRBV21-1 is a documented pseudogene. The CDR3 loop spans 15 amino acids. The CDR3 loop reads CASSKEEAPNTEAFF. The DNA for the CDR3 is TGTGCCAGCAGCAAGGAAGAGGCTCCGAACACTGAAGCTTTCTTT.

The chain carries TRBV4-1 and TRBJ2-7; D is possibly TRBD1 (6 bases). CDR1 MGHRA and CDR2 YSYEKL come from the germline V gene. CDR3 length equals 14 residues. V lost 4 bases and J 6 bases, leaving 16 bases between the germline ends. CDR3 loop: CASSPGGTPVEQYF. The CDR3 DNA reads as TGCGCCAGCAGCCCTGGGGGCACGCCCGTCGAGCAGTACTTC.

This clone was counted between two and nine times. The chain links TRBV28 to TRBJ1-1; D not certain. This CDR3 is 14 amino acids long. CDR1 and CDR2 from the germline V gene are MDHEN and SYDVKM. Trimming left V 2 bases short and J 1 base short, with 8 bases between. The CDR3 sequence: CASSLNEGNTEAFF. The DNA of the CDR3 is TGTGCCAGCAGTTTAAATGAGGGGAACACTGAAGCTTTCTTT.

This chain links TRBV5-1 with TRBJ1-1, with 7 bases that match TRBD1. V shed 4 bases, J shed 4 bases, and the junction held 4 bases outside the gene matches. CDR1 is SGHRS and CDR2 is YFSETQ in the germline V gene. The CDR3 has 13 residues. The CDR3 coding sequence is TGCGCCAGCAGCGTGACAGGGTCCACTGAAGCTTTCTTT. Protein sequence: CASSVTGSTEAFF. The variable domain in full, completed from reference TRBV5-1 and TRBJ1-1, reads KAGVTQTPRYLIKTRGQQVTLSCSPISGHRSVSWYQQTPGQGLQFLFEYFSETQRNKGNFPGRFSGRQFSNSRSEMNVSTLELGDSALYLCASSVTGSTEAFFGQGTRLTVV.

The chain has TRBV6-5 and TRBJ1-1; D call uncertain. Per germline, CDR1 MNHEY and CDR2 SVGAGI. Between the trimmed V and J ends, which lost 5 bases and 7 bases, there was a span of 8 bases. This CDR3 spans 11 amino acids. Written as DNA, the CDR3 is TGTGCCAGCAGTGGGCATCTTGAAGCTTTCTTT. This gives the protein CASSGHLEAFF.

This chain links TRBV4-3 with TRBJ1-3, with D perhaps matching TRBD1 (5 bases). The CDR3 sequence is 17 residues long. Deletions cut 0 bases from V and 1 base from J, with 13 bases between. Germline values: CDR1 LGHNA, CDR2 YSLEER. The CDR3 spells CASSQDAPQGSGNTIYF. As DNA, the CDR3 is TGCGCCAGCAGCCAAGATGCCCCCCAGGGTTCTGGAAACACCATATATTTT.

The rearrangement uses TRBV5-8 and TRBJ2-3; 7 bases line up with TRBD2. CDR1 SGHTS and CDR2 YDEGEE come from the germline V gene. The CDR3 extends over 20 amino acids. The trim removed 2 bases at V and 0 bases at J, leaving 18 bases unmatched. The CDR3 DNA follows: TGTGCCAGCAGCTTCCCCTCGAACCTTCGGGGGGTGCCTAGCACAGATACGCAGTATTTT. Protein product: CASSFPSNLRGVPSTDTQYF.

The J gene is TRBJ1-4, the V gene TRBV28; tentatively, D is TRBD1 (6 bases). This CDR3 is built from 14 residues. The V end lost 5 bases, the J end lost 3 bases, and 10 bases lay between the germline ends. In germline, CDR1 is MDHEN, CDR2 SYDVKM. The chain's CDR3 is CASSTQGSNEKLFF. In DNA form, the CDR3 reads TGTGCCAGCAGTACACAGGGCTCTAATGAAAAACTGTTTTTT.

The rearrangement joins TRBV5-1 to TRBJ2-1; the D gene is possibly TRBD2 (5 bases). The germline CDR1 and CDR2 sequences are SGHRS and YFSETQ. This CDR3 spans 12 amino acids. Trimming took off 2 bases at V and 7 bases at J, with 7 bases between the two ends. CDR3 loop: CASSFSANEQFF. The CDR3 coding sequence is TGCGCCAGCAGCTTTAGCGCAAATGAGCAGTTCTTC.

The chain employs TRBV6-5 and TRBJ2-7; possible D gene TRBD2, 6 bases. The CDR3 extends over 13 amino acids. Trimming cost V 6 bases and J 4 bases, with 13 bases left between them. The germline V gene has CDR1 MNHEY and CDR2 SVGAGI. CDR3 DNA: TGTGCCAGCAGGGACCTGCGGGGATACGAGCAGTACTTC. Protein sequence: CASRDLRGYEQYF.

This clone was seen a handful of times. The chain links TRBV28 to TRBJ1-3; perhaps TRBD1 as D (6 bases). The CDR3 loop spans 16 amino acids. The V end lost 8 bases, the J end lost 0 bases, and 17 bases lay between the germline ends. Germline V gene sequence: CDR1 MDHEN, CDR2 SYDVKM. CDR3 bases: TGTGCCAGCTTCGGGACACAGGACCCCTCTGGAAACACCATATATTTT. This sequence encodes CASFGTQDPSGNTIYF.

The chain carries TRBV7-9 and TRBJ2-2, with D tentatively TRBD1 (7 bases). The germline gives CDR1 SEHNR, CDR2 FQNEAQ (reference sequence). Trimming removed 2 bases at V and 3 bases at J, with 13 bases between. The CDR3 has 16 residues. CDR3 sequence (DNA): TGTGCCAGCAGCTTACCAGGGGGGTTCGACACCGGGGAGCTGTTTTTT. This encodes CASSLPGGFDTGELFF.

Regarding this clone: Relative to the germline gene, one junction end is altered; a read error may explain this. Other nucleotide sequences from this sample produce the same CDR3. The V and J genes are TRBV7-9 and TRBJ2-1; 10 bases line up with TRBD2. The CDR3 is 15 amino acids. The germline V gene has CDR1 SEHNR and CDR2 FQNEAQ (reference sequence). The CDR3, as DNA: TGTGCCAGCAGCCTAGCGGGAGCCGCATACAATGAGCAGTTCTTC. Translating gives CASSLAGAAYNEQFF.

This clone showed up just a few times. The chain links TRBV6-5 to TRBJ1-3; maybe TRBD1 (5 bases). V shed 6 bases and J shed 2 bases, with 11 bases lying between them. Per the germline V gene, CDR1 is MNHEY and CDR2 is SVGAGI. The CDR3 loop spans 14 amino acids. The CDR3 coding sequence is TGTGCCAGCAGCCGGGGGACGGCTGGAAACACCATATATTTT. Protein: CASSRGTAGNTIYF.

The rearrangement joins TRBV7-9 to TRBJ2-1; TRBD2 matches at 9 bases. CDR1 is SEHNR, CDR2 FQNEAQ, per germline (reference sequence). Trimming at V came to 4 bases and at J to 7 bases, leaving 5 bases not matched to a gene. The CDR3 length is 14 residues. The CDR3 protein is CASSSGTSRNEQFF. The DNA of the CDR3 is TGTGCCAGCAGCTCCGGGACTAGCAGGAATGAGCAGTTCTTC.